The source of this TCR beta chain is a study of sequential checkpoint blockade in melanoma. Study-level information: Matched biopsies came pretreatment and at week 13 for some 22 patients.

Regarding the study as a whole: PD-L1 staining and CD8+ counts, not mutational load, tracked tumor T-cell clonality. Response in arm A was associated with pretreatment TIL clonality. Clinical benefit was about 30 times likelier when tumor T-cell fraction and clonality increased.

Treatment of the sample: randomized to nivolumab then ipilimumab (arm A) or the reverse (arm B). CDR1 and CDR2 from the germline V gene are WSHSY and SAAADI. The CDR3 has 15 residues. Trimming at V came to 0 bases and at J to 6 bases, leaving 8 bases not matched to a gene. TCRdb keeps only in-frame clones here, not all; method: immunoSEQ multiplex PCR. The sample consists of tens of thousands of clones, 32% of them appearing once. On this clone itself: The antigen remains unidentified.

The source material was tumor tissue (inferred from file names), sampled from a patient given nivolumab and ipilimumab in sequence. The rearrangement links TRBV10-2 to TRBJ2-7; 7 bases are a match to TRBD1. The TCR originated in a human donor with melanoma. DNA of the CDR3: TGCGCCAGCAGTGAGTCCCGACAGGGAATCTTCGAGCAGTACTTC. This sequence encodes CASSESRQGIFEQYF.